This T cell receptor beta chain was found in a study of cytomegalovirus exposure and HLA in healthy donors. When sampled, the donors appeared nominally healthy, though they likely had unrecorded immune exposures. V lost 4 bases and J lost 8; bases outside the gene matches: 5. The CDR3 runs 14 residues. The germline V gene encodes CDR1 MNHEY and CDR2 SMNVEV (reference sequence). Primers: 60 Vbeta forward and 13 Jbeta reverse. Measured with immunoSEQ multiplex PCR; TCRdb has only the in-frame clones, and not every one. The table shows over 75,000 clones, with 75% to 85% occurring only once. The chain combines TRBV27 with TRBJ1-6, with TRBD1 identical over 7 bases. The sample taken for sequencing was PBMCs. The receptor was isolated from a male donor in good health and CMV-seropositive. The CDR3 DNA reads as TGTGCCAGCAGTTCGACAGGGCCTGATTCACCCCTCCACTTT. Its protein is CASSSTGPDSPLHF.